The 7 T cell receptor beta chains below all came from one sample that was sequenced in a study of blood T cell repertoires in COVID-19. Only in-frame clones appear in the TCRdb table, and some are missing; sequencing was by immunoSEQ multiplex PCR. The sample contains tens of thousands of clones, around 78% of which appear only once. What was sequenced was peripheral blood. The receptors here all came from a human donor in a cohort sampled during active COVID-19.

The chain is built from TRBV18 and TRBJ2-1; TRBD2 agrees at 8 bases. Germline V CDR1 and CDR2: KGHSH, LQKENI. This CDR3 is 19 amino acids long. Trimming cost V 0 bases and J 4 bases; bases outside gene matches: 14. As DNA, the CDR3 is TGTGCCAGCTCACCACCTATTGGCGGGGGGCCCCCGGGTTACAATGAGCAGTTCTTC. As protein: CASSPPIGGGPPGYNEQFF.

The chain combines TRBV6-4 with TRBJ2-3; TRBD2 aligns across 9 bases. V lost 3 bases to trimming and J lost 0 bases; unmatched junction nucleotides: 1. Per the germline V gene, CDR1 is MRHNA and CDR2 is SNTAGT. This CDR3 is 15 amino acids long. The CDR3 spells CASSEAGGSTDTQYF. In nucleotides, the CDR3 is TGTGCCAGCAGTGAGGCGGGAGGGAGCACAGATACGCAGTATTTT.

This rearrangement joins TRBV11-2 to TRBJ2-5, with 7 bases identical to TRBD1. Per the germline V gene, CDR1 is SGHAT and CDR2 is FQNNGV. V shed 6 bases, J shed 4 bases, and the junction held 8 bases outside the gene matches. The CDR3 extends over 14 amino acids. CDR3 bases: TGTGCCAGCAGTATCAACTCAGGGGGAGAGACCCAGTACTTC. Encoded protein: CASSINSGGETQYF.

The rearrangement links TRBV6-2 or TRBV6-3 to TRBJ2-1; TRBD2 matches at 9 bases. Germline CDR1 reads MNHEY; CDR2 reads SVGEGT. The CDR3 sequence is 17 residues long. V shed 4 bases and J 2 bases; nucleotides not matched to a gene: 9. The chain's CDR3 is CASSWHSGGLTYNEQFF. The CDR3 nucleotides read TGTGCCAGCAGTTGGCATAGCGGGGGCCTTACCTACAATGAGCAGTTCTTC.

This sequence joins TRBV6-5 and TRBJ1-1; tentative D call: TRBD1 (5 bases). This CDR3 is built from 13 residues. V was pared by 5 bases and J by 8 bases, with 15 bases between. The germline gives CDR1 MNHEY, CDR2 SVGAGI. The CDR3: CASSRPFRGEAFF. CDR3 DNA sequence: TGTGCCAGCAGTCGCCCCTTCCGGGGGGAAGCTTTCTTT.

The chain has TRBV4-1 and TRBJ2-5, with 11 nucleotides matching TRBD2. This CDR3 is 15 amino acids long. Trimming took 1 base from V and 5 from J; bases not matched to a gene: 3. Germline V gene lookup returns CDR1 MGHRA and CDR2 YSYEKL. CDR3 region: CASSQAPSGGETQYF. The CDR3 DNA sequence: TGCGCCAGCAGCCAAGCCCCTAGCGGGGGGGAGACCCAGTACTTC.

J is TRBJ1-4 and V is TRBV11-2; D unclear. The germline gives CDR1 SGHAT, CDR2 FQNNGV. This CDR3 is 15 amino acids long. V gave up 3 bases and J gave up 0 bases, with 8 bases separating them. CDR3 sequence reads: CASSLYGATNEKLFF. CDR3 in DNA: TGTGCCAGCAGCTTGTACGGGGCAACTAATGAAAAACTGTTTTTT.